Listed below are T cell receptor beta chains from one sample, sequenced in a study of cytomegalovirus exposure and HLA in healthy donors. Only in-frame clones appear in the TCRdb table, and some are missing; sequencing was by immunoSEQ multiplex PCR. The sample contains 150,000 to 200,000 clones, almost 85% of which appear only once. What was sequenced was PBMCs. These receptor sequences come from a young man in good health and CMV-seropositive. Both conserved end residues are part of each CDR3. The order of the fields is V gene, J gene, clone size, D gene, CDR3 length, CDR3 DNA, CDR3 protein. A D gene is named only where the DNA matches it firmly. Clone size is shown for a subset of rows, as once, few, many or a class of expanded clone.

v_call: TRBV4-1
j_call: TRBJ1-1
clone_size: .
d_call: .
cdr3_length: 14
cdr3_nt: TGCGCCAGCAGCCAAGAGGAGGGGACGGGTGAAGCTTTCTTT
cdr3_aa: CASSQEEGTGEAFF

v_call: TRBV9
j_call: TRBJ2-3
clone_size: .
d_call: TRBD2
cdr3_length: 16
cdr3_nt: TGTGCCAGCAGCGTAGAGGCAGCGGGGGGGCTAGATACGCAGTATTTT
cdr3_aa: CASSVEAAGGLDTQYF

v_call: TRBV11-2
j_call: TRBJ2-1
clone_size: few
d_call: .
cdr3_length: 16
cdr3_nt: TGTGCCAGCAGCTTAGATGATAGCAGAGCTGGGAATGAGCAGTTCTTC
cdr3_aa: CASSLDDSRAGNEQFF

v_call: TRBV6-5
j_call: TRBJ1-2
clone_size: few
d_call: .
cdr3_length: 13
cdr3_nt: TGTGCCAGCAGTTACTCAGATTATCGGGGCTACACCTTC
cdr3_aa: CASSYSDYRGYTF

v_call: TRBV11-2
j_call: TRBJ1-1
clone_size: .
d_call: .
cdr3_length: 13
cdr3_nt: TGTGCCAGCAGCGCGGGCCTGAACACTGAAGCTTTCTTT
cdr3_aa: CASSAGLNTEAFF

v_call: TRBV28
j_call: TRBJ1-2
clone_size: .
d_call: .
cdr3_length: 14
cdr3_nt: TGTGCCAGCACCCCCGAGGGGGTCGGCTATGGCTACACCTTC
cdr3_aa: CASTPEGVGYGYTF

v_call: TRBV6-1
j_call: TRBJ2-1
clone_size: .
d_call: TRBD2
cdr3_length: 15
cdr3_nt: TGTGCCAGCAGTGAAGCTGGCGGGAGGGCCCTTGAGCAGTTCTTC
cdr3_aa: CASSEAGGRALEQFF

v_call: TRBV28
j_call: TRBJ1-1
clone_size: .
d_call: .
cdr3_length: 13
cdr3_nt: TGTGCCAGCTTGCGCGATCGGAACACTGAAGCTTTCTTT
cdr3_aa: CASLRDRNTEAFF

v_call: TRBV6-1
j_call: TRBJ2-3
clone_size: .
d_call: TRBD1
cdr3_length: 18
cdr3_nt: TGTGCCAGCAGTGACCTGGGACAGTGGCTGGTTAGCACAGATACGCAGTATTTT
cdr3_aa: CASSDLGQWLVSTDTQYF

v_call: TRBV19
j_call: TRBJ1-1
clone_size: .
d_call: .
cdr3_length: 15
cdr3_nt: TGTGCCAGTAGTTCCCGACAGGTCCGGAACACTGAAGCTTTCTTT
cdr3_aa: CASSSRQVRNTEAFF

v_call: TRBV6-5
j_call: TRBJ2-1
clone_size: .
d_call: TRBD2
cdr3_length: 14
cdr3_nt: TGTGCCAGCAGTACACAACTAGCGGGGAATGAGCAGTTCTTC
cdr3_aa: CASSTQLAGNEQFF

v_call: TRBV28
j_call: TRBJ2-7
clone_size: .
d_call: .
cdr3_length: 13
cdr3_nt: TGTGCCAGCAGTTTGGGGCCAGCCCGTGAGCAGTACTTC
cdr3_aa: CASSLGPAREQYF

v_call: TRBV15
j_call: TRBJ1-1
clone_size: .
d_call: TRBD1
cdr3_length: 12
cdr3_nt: TGTGCCACCAGCAGAGAGGATGAGGGGGCCTTCTTT
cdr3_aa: CATSREDEGAFF

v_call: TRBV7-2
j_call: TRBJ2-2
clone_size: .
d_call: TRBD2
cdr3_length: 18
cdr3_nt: TGTGCCAGCAGCGCCCTCGGACTAGCGGGCGCGAACACCGGGGAGCTGTTTTTT
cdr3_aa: CASSALGLAGANTGELFF

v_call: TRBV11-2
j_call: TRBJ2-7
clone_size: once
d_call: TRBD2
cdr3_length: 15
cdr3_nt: TGTGCCAGCAGCTTAGGTCAGCGGGAGGGGTACGAGCAGTACTTC
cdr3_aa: CASSLGQREGYEQYF

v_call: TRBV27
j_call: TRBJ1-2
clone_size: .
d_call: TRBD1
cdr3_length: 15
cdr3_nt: TGTGCCAGCAGTTTAGGGACAGGGCGGGGGTATGGCTACACCTTC
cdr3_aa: CASSLGTGRGYGYTF

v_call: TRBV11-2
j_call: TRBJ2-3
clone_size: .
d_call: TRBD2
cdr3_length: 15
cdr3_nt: TGTGCCAGCAGCTTAGATCGGGCGGGAGGGGTTACGCAGTATTTT
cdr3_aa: CASSLDRAGGVTQYF

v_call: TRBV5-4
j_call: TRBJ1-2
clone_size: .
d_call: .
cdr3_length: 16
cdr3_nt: TGTGCCAGCAGCAGAGGGACCGCTGGGGGAGGCTATGGCTACACCTTC
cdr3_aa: CASSRGTAGGGYGYTF

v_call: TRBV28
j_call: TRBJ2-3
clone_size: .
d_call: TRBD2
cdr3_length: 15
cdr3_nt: TGTGCCAGCAGACGACTAGCGGAGACCCCAGATACGCAGTATTTT
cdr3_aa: CASRRLAETPDTQYF

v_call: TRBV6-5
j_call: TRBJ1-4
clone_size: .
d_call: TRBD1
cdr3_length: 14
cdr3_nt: TGTGCCAGCAGTTCACAGGGGGGAGCTGGAAAACTGTTTTTT
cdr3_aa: CASSSQGGAGKLFF

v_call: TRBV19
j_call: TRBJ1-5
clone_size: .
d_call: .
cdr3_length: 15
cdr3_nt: TGTGCCAGTACCTTACAGGGCTATAGCAATCAGCCCCAGCATTTT
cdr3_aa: CASTLQGYSNQPQHF

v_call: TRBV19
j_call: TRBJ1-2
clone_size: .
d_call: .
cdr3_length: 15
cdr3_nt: TGTGCCAGTCAACTCTCCTCGGGTGGTAGCTATGGCTACACCTTC
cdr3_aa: CASQLSSGGSYGYTF

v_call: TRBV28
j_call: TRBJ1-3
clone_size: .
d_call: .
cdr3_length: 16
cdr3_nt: TGTGCCAGCAGTTTTCGATACAGGACGGATGGAAACACCATATATTTT
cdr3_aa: CASSFRYRTDGNTIYF

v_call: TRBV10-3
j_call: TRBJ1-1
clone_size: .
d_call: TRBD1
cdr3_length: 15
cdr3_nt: TGTGCCATCAGTGAGTCCCCAGGGGGGTTGACTGAAGCTTTCTTT
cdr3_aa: CAISESPGGLTEAFF

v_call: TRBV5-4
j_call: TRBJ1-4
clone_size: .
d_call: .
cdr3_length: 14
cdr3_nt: TGTGCCAGCAGCGGGGGGACAACTAATGAAAAACTGTTTTTT
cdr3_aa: CASSGGTTNEKLFF

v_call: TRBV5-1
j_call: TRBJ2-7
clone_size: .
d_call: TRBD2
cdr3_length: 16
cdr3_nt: TGCGCCAGCAGCTCGGAGGGATGGACTAGCTCCTACGAGCAGTACTTC
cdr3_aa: CASSSEGWTSSYEQYF

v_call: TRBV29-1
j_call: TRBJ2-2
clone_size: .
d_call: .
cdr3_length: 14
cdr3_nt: TGCAGCGTTGGGATGGGACTCTCCACCGGGGAGCTGTTTTTT
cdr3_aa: CSVGMGLSTGELFF

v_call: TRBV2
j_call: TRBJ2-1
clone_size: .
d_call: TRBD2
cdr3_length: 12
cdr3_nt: TGTGCCAGCCTCGGACTAGCCAATGAGCAGTTCTTC
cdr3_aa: CASLGLANEQFF

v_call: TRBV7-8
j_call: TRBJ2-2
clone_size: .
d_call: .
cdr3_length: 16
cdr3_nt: TGTGCCAGCAGCCCTGGGTGGCGAGAGGGCACCGGGGAGCTGTTTTTT
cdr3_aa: CASSPGWREGTGELFF

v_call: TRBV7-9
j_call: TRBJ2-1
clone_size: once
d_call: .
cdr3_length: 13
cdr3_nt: TGTGCCAGCAGCTCCGGGGAGTTTAGTGAGCAGTTCTTC
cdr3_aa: CASSSGEFSEQFF

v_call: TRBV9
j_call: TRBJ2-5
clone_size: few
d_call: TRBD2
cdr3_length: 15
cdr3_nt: TGTGCCAGCAGCCCCTATGGACTAGCTCTAGAGACCCAGTACTTC
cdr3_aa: CASSPYGLALETQYF

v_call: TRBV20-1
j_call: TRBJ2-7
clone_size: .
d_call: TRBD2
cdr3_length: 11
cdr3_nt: TGCAGTGCTTGGGAGGGGCACGAGCAGTACTTC
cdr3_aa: CSAWEGHEQYF